This paragraph reports one TCR beta chain. Just one base apart from a much larger clone, this may be a read error. Total RNA, at least 5 micrograms per sample, came from PBMCs. The data belong to a study of blood T cells in healthy people across ages. V lost 0 bases to trimming and J lost 11 bases, with 22 bases between them. This CDR3 is built from 16 residues. From germline, CDR1 is MRHNA and CDR2 SNTAGT. Combining a sample-barcoded 5' primer with a J-beta primer mix, a second PCR ran for roughly 6 to 11 cycles. Each cDNA was tagged by a template-switch adaptor containing 12 random nucleotides. TCRdb recomputed calls from the 5' RACE reads with MiXCR, one row per CDR3 protein. The sample has some 940,000 distinct CDR3 sequences; just under 30% are singletons. The same sample was also used in a study of T cells of mothers and their children.

Sequencing input: blood. J is TRBJ2-5 and V is TRBV6-4; D perhaps matches TRBD1 (5 bases). The receptor comes from a woman aged 40 to 49 in good health. CDR3 in amino acids: CASSDSSQGGGNEQYF. The CDR3 DNA follows: TGTGCCAGCAGTGACTCGAGTCAGGGCGGTGGCAATGAGCAGTACTTC.